This is a list of T cell receptor beta chains from one sample in a study of blood T cell repertoires in COVID-19. TCRdb's table, derived via immunoSEQ multiplex PCR, lists solely in-frame clones and lacks some. This table holds about 190,000 clones, approximately 86% found once. The sequenced sample was peripheral blood. The receptors stem from a man aged 65-85 years with active or convalescent COVID-19. CDR3s leave out the opening cysteine and the closing phenylalanine or tryptophan. Fields, in order: D gene, V gene, J gene, CDR3 protein. D genes are given only for firm matches.

-	TRBV4-3	TRBJ2-1	ASSQAGWEGGEQF
-	TRBV6-2/TRBV6-3	TRBJ2-2	ASSLPSEMNTGELF
TRBD2	TRBV30	TRBJ2-2	AWSRGGAHTGELF
TRBD1	TRBV7-9	TRBJ2-1	ASKTGGNEQF
-	TRBV28	TRBJ2-1	ASSVSSVEQF
TRBD1	TRBV6-2/TRBV6-3	TRBJ1-2	ASSYSGTGSTGYT
-	TRBV7-2	TRBJ2-2	ASSYSTGTGELF
TRBD2	TRBV4-1	TRBJ2-2	ASSQGLAAGELF
TRBD2	TRBV11-2	TRBJ2-7	ASSWTSGIYEQY
-	TRBV28	TRBJ1-1	ASSPPPGWGRGGTEAF
-	TRBV19	-	ASTNGWELF
TRBD1	TRBV9	TRBJ2-2	ASSVGTGVSTGELF
-	TRBV18	TRBJ1-6	ASSPDSVVLASPLH
-	TRBV10-2	TRBJ1-6	ASSLGGLGSPLH
TRBD1	TRBV5-1	TRBJ2-1	ASSLEPGQGMYEQF
TRBD1	TRBV2	TRBJ2-1	ASETGANEQF
-	TRBV19	TRBJ2-1	ASSSLSGVWDEQF
TRBD2	TRBV5-1	TRBJ2-7	ASSLEGRAGAVQY
-	TRBV7-8	TRBJ2-7	ASSAGARGSYEQY
TRBD1	TRBV19	TRBJ1-1	ASSIFPGQGARAF
-	TRBV27	TRBJ2-7	ASSRTGLVVGGGYEQY
TRBD1	TRBV29-1	TRBJ1-3	SVLQNRGYGNTIY
-	TRBV7-9	TRBJ2-5	ASSVSRETQY
TRBD1	TRBV27	TRBJ1-5	ASSTYRGPNQPQH
-	TRBV7-9	TRBJ1-4	ASSTNRSPTNEKLF
TRBD1	TRBV5-1	TRBJ2-1	ASSFLTGGSYNEQF
-	TRBV6-5	TRBJ2-3	ASSRGHSSDTQY
TRBD1	TRBV6-2/TRBV6-3	TRBJ2-7	ASSPNRGAAYEQY
TRBD1	TRBV5-5	TRBJ2-7	ASSHPGQGHSYEQY
TRBD2	TRBV10-3	TRBJ2-1	AIRELPSGGAPNEQF
-	TRBV6-1	TRBJ1-5	ASSEAGVQPQH
TRBD1	TRBV5-1	TRBJ1-1	ASSRGTGNTEAF
TRBD1	TRBV2	TRBJ2-3	ASSGGQTSDTQY
-	TRBV6-6	TRBJ2-1	ASSPSGPREQF
-	TRBV4-3	TRBJ2-5	ASSPSSARALQETQY
TRBD2	TRBV7-6	TRBJ2-3	ASSLLTSGRTDTQY
TRBD2	TRBV11-3	TRBJ2-1	ASSFWASGGLRDEQF
TRBD1	TRBV23-1	TRBJ2-5	ASSQYRRGPETQY
-	TRBV9	TRBJ1-4	ASSGGTLNEKLF
-	TRBV6-4	TRBJ2-3	ASRDLRGGGDLTDTQY
TRBD1	TRBV6-5	TRBJ2-6	ASSYRGQGVANVLT
TRBD2	TRBV5-1	TRBJ2-5	ASSSLAGGQETQY
-	TRBV19	TRBJ1-3	ASSILSGNTIY
TRBD1	TRBV5-1	TRBJ1-2	ASIRRRGQGYGYT